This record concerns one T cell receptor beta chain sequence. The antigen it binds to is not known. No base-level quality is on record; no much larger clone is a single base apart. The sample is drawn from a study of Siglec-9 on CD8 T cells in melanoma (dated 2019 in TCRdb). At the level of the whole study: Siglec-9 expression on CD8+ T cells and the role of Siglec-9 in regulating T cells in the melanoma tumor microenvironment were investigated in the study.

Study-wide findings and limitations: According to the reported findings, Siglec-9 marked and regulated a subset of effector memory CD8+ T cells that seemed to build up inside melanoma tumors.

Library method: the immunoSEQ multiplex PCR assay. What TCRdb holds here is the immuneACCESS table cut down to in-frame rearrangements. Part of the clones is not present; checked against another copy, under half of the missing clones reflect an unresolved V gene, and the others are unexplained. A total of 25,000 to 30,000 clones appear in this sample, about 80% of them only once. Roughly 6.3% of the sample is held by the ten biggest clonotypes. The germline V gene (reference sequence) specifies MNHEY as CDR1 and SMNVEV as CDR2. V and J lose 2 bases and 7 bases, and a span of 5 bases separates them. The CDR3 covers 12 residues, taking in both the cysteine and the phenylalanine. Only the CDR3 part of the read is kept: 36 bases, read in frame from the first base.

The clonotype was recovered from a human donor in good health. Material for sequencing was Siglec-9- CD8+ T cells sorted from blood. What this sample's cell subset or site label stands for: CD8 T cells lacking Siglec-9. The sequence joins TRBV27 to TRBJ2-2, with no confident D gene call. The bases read TGTGCCAGCAGTTTAGGGGACGGGGAGCTGTTTTTT. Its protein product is CASSLGDGELFF.